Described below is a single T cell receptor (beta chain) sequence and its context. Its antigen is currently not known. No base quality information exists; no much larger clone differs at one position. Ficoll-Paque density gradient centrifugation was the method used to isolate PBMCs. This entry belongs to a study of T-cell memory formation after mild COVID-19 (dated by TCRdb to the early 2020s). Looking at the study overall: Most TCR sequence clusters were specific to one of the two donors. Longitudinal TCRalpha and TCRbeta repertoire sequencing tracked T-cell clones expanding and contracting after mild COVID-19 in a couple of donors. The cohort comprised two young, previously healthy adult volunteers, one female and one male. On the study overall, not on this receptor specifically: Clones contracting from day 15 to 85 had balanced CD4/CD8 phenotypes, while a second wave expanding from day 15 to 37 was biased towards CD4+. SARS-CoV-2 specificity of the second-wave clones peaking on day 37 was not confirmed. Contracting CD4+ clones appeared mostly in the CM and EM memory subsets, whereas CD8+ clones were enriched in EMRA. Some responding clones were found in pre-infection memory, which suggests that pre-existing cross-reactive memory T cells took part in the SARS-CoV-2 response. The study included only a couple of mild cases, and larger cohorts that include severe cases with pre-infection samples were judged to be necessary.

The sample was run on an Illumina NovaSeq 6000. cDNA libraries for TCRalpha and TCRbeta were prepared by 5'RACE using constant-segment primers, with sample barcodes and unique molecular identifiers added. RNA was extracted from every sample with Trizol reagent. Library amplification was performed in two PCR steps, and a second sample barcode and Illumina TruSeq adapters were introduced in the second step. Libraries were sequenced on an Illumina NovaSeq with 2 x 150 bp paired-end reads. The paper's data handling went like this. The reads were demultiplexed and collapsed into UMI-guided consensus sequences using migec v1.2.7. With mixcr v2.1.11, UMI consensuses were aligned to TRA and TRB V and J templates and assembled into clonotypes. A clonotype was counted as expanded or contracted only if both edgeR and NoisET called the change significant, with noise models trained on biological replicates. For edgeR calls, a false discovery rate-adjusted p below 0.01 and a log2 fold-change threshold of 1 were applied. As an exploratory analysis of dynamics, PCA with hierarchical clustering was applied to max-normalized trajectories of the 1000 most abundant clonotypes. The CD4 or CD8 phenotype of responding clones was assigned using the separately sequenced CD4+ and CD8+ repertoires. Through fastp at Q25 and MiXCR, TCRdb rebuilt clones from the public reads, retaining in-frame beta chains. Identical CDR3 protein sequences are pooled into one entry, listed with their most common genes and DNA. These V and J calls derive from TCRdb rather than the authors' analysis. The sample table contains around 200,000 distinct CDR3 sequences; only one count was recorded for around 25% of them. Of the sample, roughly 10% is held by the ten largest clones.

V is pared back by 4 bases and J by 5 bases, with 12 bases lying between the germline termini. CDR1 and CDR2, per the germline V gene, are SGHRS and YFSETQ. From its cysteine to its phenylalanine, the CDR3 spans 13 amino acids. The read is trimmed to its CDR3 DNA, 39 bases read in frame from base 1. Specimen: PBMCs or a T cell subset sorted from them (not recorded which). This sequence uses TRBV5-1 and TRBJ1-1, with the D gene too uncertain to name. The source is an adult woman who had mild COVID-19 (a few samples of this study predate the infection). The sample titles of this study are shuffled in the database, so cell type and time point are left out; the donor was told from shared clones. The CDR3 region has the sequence CASSGEGGTEAFF. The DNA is TGCGCCAGCAGCGGGGAGGGTGGAACTGAAGCTTTCTTT.